Following are 19 T cell receptor beta chains from one sample sequenced in a study of shared clonotypes between healthy human individuals. The table came from immunoSEQ multiplex PCR; TCRdb's copy has only in-frame clones and leaves some out. The data contain over a million clones, about 84% of them singletons. The specimen was memory CD4+ T cells from PBMCs. The subset is: CD45RA-negative fraction. The receptor set was obtained from a man younger than 35 in good health. Some clones in this sample may be carry-over from other donors' samples.

The rearrangement joins TRBV5-6 to TRBJ2-7; weak D call: TRBD1 (6 bases). With 0 bases removed from V and 2 bases from J, the gap between germline ends came to 15 bases. The CDR3 runs to 16 residues. CDR1 SGHDT and CDR2 YYEEEE come from the germline V gene. CDR3 nucleotides: TGTGCCAGCAGCTTGGGGTCCGGGACAAGCACCTACGAGCAGTACTTC. Its protein is CASSLGSGTSTYEQYF. The whole variable domain, remainder taken from reference TRBV5-6 and TRBJ2-7, is DAGVTQSPTHLIKTRGQQVTLRCSPKSGHDTVSWYQQALGQGPQFIFQYYEEEERQRGNFPDRFSGHQFPNYSSELNVNALLLGDSALYLCASSLGSGTSTYEQYFGPGTRLTVT.

V gene TRBV11-2 combines with J gene TRBJ2-1; a possible D gene is TRBD2 (6 bases). V lost 6 bases and J lost 3, with 21 bases in between. Germline values: CDR1 SGHAT, CDR2 FQNNGV. The CDR3 has 17 residues. The CDR3 sequence: CASSNQRTTSFYNEQFF. Here the CDR3 DNA reads TGTGCCAGCAGTAACCAGAGGACTACGAGCTTCTACAATGAGCAGTTCTTC.

V usage is TRBV7-6 and J usage is TRBJ1-3; D is undetermined. With 1 base removed from V and 2 bases from J, the gap between germline ends came to 9 bases. The CDR3 has 15 residues. Germline CDR1 reads SGHVS; CDR2 reads FNYEAQ. The CDR3 spells CASSLGNRAGNTIYF. The CDR3 DNA sequence: TGTGCCAGCAGCTTAGGTAACAGAGCTGGAAACACCATATATTTT.

A word on this clone: Other DNA sequences within the sample encode an identical CDR3. The J gene is TRBJ1-2, the V gene TRBV28; D is perhaps TRBD1 (5 bases). CDR3 length: 15 residues. V gave up 6 bases and J gave up 2 bases, with 16 bases separating them. Looked up from germline, CDR1 is MDHEN and CDR2 is SYDVKM. The CDR3 DNA reads as TGTGCCAGCAGCCTCCGGGGACTGTTAAACTATGGCTACACCTTC. This sequence encodes CASSLRGLLNYGYTF.

This clone came up once. The chain employs TRBV10-3 and TRBJ1-3; D possibly corresponds to TRBD1 (5 bases). The CDR3 totals 16 residues. The ends were cut back, 2 bases at V and 1 base at J, with 12 bases in the middle. CDR1 is ENHRY, CDR2 SYGVKD, per germline. The CDR3 spells CAISEQAGTSGNTIYF. The DNA for the CDR3 is TGTGCCATCAGTGAGCAGGCCGGGACTTCTGGAAACACCATATATTTT.

Points on this clone: The identical CDR3 is also encoded by other nucleotide sequences in the sample. The CDR3, as DNA: TGCGCCAGCAGCTTGGAGGGTAAGGGCAATCAGCCCCAGCATTTT. Protein: CASSLEGKGNQPQHF. The chain links TRBV5-1 to TRBJ1-5; D not certain. The CDR3 extends over 15 amino acids. CDR1 is SGHRS, CDR2 YFSETQ, per germline. The germline V and J ends were trimmed by 0 bases and 2 bases, with 9 bases remaining between them.

The chain uses TRBV28 and TRBJ2-3; 7 nucleotides agree with TRBD1. This CDR3 is built from 15 residues. Unmatched junction bases numbered 7, after V lost 7 bases and J lost 0 bases. The germline gives CDR1 MDHEN, CDR2 SYDVKM. The CDR3 bases are TGTGCCAGCAATTCCGGACAGGTCAGCACAGATACGCAGTATTTT. Translating it yields CASNSGQVSTDTQYF.

This rearrangement joins TRBV4-1 to TRBJ2-6; TRBD1 agrees at 9 bases. The V gene end was trimmed by 5 bases and the J gene end by 0 bases; junction bases not matched to a gene: 11. The CDR3 extends over 19 amino acids. The germline V gene has CDR1 MGHRA and CDR2 YSYEKL. CDR3 protein: CASSTQTGTGHSGANVLTF. The CDR3, as DNA: TGCGCCAGCAGCACGCAGACCGGGACAGGGCACTCTGGGGCCAACGTCCTGACTTTC.

Regarding this clone: This likely stems from a read error, as it lies one base from a far larger clone. The V gene is TRBV14, the J gene TRBJ1-4; no clear D. V lost 1 base to trimming and J lost 8 bases, with 2 bases between them. This CDR3 has 11 residues. The V gene's germline CDR1 is SGHDN and CDR2 FVKESK. In DNA form, the CDR3 reads TGTGCCAGCAGCCAAGTGGAAAAACTGTTTTTT. Protein product: CASSQVEKLFF. Combining the CDR3 with reference TRBV14 and TRBJ1-4 gives the whole variable domain EAGVTQFPSHSVIEKGQTVTLRCDPISGHDNLYWYRRVMGKEIKFLLHFVKESKQDESGMPNNRFLAERTGGTYSTLKVQPAELEDSGVYFCASSQVEKLFFGSGTQLSVL.

About this clone itself: This CDR3 is also generated by other DNA sequences in the sample. The rearrangement joins TRBV7-3 to TRBJ2-3, with D perhaps matching TRBD2 (6 bases). The germline V gene encodes CDR1 SGHTA and CDR2 FQGTGA. This CDR3 is 15 amino acids long. Trimming stripped 2 bases from V and 0 bases from J, with 9 bases between. The CDR3: CASSLVSGSTDTQYF. The DNA of the CDR3 is TGTGCCAGCAGCTTAGTTAGCGGTAGCACAGATACGCAGTATTTT.

The J gene is TRBJ1-1, the V gene TRBV6-4; D gene uncertain. This CDR3 spans 14 amino acids. Per the germline V gene, CDR1 is MRHNA and CDR2 is SNTAGT. V was pared by 7 bases and J by 0 bases, with 12 bases between. The CDR3 nucleotides read TGTGCCAGCAAGGCAGGTGTTTTGAACACTGAAGCTTTCTTT. Translated: CASKAGVLNTEAFF.

The chain joins TRBV5-1 to TRBJ2-2; a possible D gene is TRBD2 (6 bases). The length of the CDR3 is 14 residues. Trimming pared 9 bases from V and 1 base from J, leaving 13 bases between. CDR1 SGHRS and CDR2 YFSETQ come from the germline V gene. The CDR3 region is CATREVLNTGELFF. The CDR3 DNA sequence: TGCGCCACCAGGGAGGTCCTGAACACCGGGGAGCTGTTTTTT.

This clone was detected only once. A much larger clonotype is one base distant, so this may be a read error. CDR3 bases: TGTGCCAGCAGTAGACAGGGGAACACTGAAGCTTTCTTT. Amino acids: CASSRQGNTEAFF. The chain has TRBV27 and TRBJ1-1, with 7 bases identical to TRBD1. The V segment lost 5 bases and the J segment 1 base; nucleotides outside the gene matches: 1. CDR3 length: 13 residues. CDR1 is MNHEY, CDR2 SMNVEV, per germline (reference sequence).

The chain has TRBV28 and TRBJ2-2; 12 bases are shared with TRBD2. The CDR3 contains 17 residues. The trim removed 7 bases at V and 2 bases at J, leaving 8 bases unmatched. CDR1 MDHEN and CDR2 SYDVKM come from the germline V gene. CDR3 region: CASIGLAGGPNTGELFF. For the CDR3, the DNA is TGTGCCAGCATCGGGCTAGCGGGAGGGCCCAACACCGGGGAGCTGTTTTTT.

The rearrangement links TRBV27 to TRBJ1-5; perhaps TRBD1 as D (6 bases). Germline V gene lookup returns CDR1 MNHEY and CDR2 SMNVEV (reference sequence). The V end lost 7 bases, the J end lost 2 bases, and 12 bases lay between the germline ends. This CDR3 has 14 residues. The CDR3 protein is CASKQGWGNQPQHF. CDR3 coding DNA: TGTGCCAGCAAACAGGGATGGGGCAATCAGCCCCAGCATTTT.

This clone appeared a few times. The sample holds other DNA sequences that translate to the same CDR3. The rearrangement links TRBV6-5 to TRBJ2-5, with TRBD2 matching 14 bases. V shed 6 bases and J 1 base; nucleotides not matched to a gene: 1. The CDR3 runs to 15 residues. Germline loops: CDR1 MNHEY, CDR2 SVGAGI. CDR3 DNA: TGTGCCAGCAGAGGACTAGCGGGGGGCCAAGAGACCCAGTACTTC. Its translation: CASRGLAGGQETQYF.

This rearrangement joins TRBV18 to TRBJ2-2, with D tentatively TRBD1 or TRBD2 (6 bases each). Trimming took 3 bases from V and 3 from J, leaving 8 bases between them. Per germline, CDR1 KGHSH and CDR2 LQKENI. The length of the CDR3 is 14 residues. The CDR3 sequence is CASSPRGDTGELFF. The DNA of the CDR3 is TGTGCCAGCTCACCGAGGGGGGACACCGGGGAGCTGTTTTTT.

The V gene is TRBV5-1, the J gene TRBJ2-3; D may be TRBD1 (5 bases). V lost 4 bases and J 4 bases, leaving 16 bases between the germline ends. This CDR3 comprises 15 residues. The germline V gene has CDR1 SGHRS and CDR2 YFSETQ. The CDR3, as DNA: TGCGCCAGCAGCACAATCAGGGCCACGGCAGATACGCAGTATTTT. The encoded protein is CASSTIRATADTQYF.

The V call is TRBV5-1, the J call TRBJ2-5; D is possibly TRBD1 or TRBD2 (5 bases each). This CDR3 comprises 14 residues. Germline-derived CDR1 and CDR2 are SGHRS and YFSETQ. Trimming stripped 5 bases from V and 3 bases from J, with 14 bases between. Here the CDR3 DNA reads TGCGCCAGCAGTTGGAGAGGGACGGAAGAGACCCAGTACTTC. It codes for CASSWRGTEETQYF.